This entry concerns a single T cell receptor (beta chain). Its antigen is currently unknown. Sampling of blood occurred at baseline, cycle 4 day 1, and cycle 7 day 1. This sample is drawn from a study of OX40 agonist ivuxolimab in advanced cancers. Across the study: Patients with prior anti-PD-1, anti-PD-L1 or anti-CTLA-4 therapy were eligible; approximately 37% had some.

Findings and limits, study-wide: Relatively little clonal expansion, among the lowest observed, appeared in partial responders at 0.1-3.0 mg/kg. Certain nonresponders additionally had low normalized T-cell clonal expansion.

Profiling relied on immunoSEQ multiplex PCR, and the TCRdb table lists in-frame clones only, not all of them. The repertoire holds under 75,000 clones, with roughly nine tenths as singletons. The germline V gene has CDR1 SGHRS and CDR2 YFSETQ. V was clipped by 7 bases and J by 3 bases; unmatched bases: 5. This CDR3 is built from 14 residues. Sequences were derived from CD4+ or CD8+ T cells sorted from blood, sampled in a trial of the OX40 agonist ivuxolimab. The rearrangement joins TRBV5-1 to TRBJ2-2; 8 bases fit TRBD1. This clonotype was obtained from an adult with an advanced solid tumor such as melanoma, head and neck, liver or kidney cancer. The CDR3 coding sequence is TGCGCCAGCGAGACAGGGGACTACACCGGGGAGCTGTTTTTT. Residues: CASETGDYTGELFF.